The entry below describes one TCR beta chain. The target antigen is unknown. The record originates from a study of graft-versus-host responses after intestinal transplantation. As for the study in general: Each of the recipients got a multivisceral, liver-intestinal, or isolated intestinal transplant. Anti-thymocyte globulin was used for induction in all recipients, who then took tacrolimus and steroids for about 3 years.

Sequencing was performed with immunoSEQ multiplex PCR; in TCRdb, only in-frame clones are kept and a portion is missing. The table includes 90,000 to 95,000 clones, 91% detected once. Study-level results: GvH clones were found in recipient marrow; some appeared first in ileum or blood.

Germline V gene data show CDR1 as MDHEN and CDR2 as SYDVKM. The CDR3 contains 13 residues. With V trimmed by 5 bases and J by 4 bases, 4 bases remained unmatched. The chain uses TRBV28 and TRBJ1-2; 7 bases fit TRBD1. The receptor's source is a human donor who received an intestinal transplant. The sample was unstimulated CD8+ T cells sorted from spleen or lymph node cells, taken before intestinal transplant. The CDR3, as DNA: TGTGCCAGCAGTCCCAGGGGGTCCTATGGCTACACCTTC. This sequence encodes CASSPRGSYGYTF.